The clone carrying this T cell receptor (beta chain) has at least ten counts. The entry originates in a study of regulatory T cells in long-lasting Graves disease. CDR3-region Arm-PCR and iRepertoire HTBI primers produced the TCR beta libraries. Using its own MiXCR run on the multiplex PCR reads, TCRdb lists one record per CDR3 protein. This sample carries fewer than 450,000 distinct CDR3 sequences, about 15% of them seen once, and the ten largest clones take about 8.2%. Stated time point: newly diagnosed GD, antithyroid drugs for less than 3 months. Extracted PBMC RNA gave rise to the TCR library. These data are also associated with another study on T cells in Graves' hyperthyroidism and ophthalmopathy. That work states: The study used the HTBI primer set for a first-round RT-PCR of the TCR CDR3. Ophthalmopathy, which appeared later, was predicted by the model a median around 6 months before onset.

The TCR was taken from a woman between 40 and 50 years old with Graves disease. The specimen comprised peripheral blood mononuclear cells (PBMCs), sampled at new diagnosis, from a patient treated with antithyroid drugs.

This chain's CDR3 is CASSLGWAGANVLTF. The CDR3 coding sequence is TGTGCCAGCAGCTTGGGGTGGGCTGGGGCCAACGTCCTGACTTTC. The rearrangement links TRBV7-2 to TRBJ2-6; D not resolved. V was shortened by 3 bases and J by 2 bases, with 8 bases between the two germline ends. The V gene's germline CDR1 is SGHTA and CDR2 FQGNSA. The CDR3 spans 15 residues.